This entry is about one TCR beta chain. Which antigen it targets is not known. It has no much larger one-base neighbor in the sample; base qualities were not kept. Using the deep immunoSEQ assay, TCR CDR3 regions were amplified from genomic DNA by multiplex PCR. Extracted genomic DNA from each cell subset was distributed evenly across all wells of several immunoSEQ 96-well plates, and each plate was treated as a replicate. For sorted subsets, each replicate PCR was loaded with roughly 200 ng genomic DNA, equivalent to 30,000 or so T cell genomes. Purified libraries were measured with a Qubit 3.0 fluorometer, size-checked on a Bioanalyzer 2100, and measured again with the KAPA Library Quantification kit. Each immunoSEQ 96-well plate was sequenced on its own single-read 150-cycle Illumina NextSeq 550 flow cell. Processing in the source paper ran as follows. The immunoSEQ output contained only junctional sequences without quality scores, so filtering could not match that applied to full-length reads. Sequences were annotated with PyIR, a Python wrapper for IgBLAST v1.9, using IMGT germline references to assign V/J genes and CDR3. Reads were filtered out if the reads had weak V/J assignments (E-value above 1e-6), no CDR3, stop codons, out-of-frame junctions, or ambiguous translated residues. V3J clonotypes were defined by identical inferred V gene, J gene, and CDR3 amino acid sequence. The percentage overlap between two repertoires was calculated by dividing the number of shared unique clonotypes by the size of the smaller repertoire. Repertoire richness was assessed with RTK rarefaction, the Chao1 estimator, and Recon v2.1 estimates of unobserved clonotypes. Generation probabilities for all TCRbeta clonotypes obtained by the gDNA method from a few donors were computed using OLGA. As stored in TCRdb, this immuneACCESS dataset retains in-frame rearrangements with V and J assigned. A fraction of the clones does not appear; measured against another copy, unresolved V genes explain less than half of the discrepancy, and the remainder lacks a known reason. The DNA gave D and trimming, while V, J and clone size come from that table. In all, the sample holds just over 2,000,000 clones, and about 95% of those were seen once. The top ten constitute 0.85% to 1.2% of the sample.

CD8 naive samples were obtained by positive selection for CCR7 among CD45RO-negative cells, yielding a CD45RA+CCR7+ population from which TemRA cells were excluded. Donors were healthy HIV-negative adults with no recently reported acute infections or vaccinations. Every donor was a Caucasian adult residing in Nashville, Tennessee, USA. Blood was collected by leukapheresis, and PBMCs were isolated by Ficoll-Histopaque density gradient centrifugation and then cryopreserved in liquid nitrogen vapor phase. Purity and quantity of every magnetically sorted T cell population were checked by analytical flow cytometry. Genomic DNA was isolated from every sorted fraction and measured by UV absorbance on a Nanodrop 2000c. The source of the sample is a study of shared clonotypes between healthy human individuals (TCRdb year 2020). For the study in its entirety: The cohort included a few men and a couple of women between 18 and 49 years of age. For each donor, three plates each were used for CD4 naive and CD4 memory, two plates were used for CD8 naive, and one plate was used for CD8 memory. Blood TCR repertoires of a handful of healthy adults were deeply sequenced to estimate repertoire size and the extent of clonotype sharing between individuals. To increase sequencing depth and limit assay-specific biases, TCR repertoire library preparation and sequencing were carried out by different laboratories using diverse techniques. Per donor, leukapheresis produced somewhere between about 0.85 and 10 billion PBMCs.

Overall study outcomes, separate from this receptor: Naive subsets generally had larger estimated clonotype richness than memory subsets did. Pairwise subsampling led to the expectation that sequencing depth would affect the degree of clonotype sharing among donors. Incomplete sequencing was indicated by rarefaction of sorted-subset datasets, despite the large sequencing depth. When several donors were compared, the shared fraction of clonotypes was roughly 4.8% for naive CD4, 3.5% to 4% for naive CD8, about 2.5% for memory CD4, and less than 0.5% for memory CD8. Compared with non-shared clonotypes, clonotypes shared by all four sorted-subset donors had higher generation probabilities. Sampling was restricted to blood, and TCR repertoires in tissues likely differ from the TCR repertoires found in blood. Because the study included only a small number of donors, the genetic and exposure-history diversity represented was limited.

The sample was naive CD8+ T cells sorted from blood. The sample's cell subset or site label, decoded: CD45RA+CCR7+. This clonotype was obtained from a man between 18 and 35 years old in good health.

The DNA sequence is as follows: TGTGCCACGTCGTCTGTCGAAGGGATGGCTTACGAGCAGTACTTC. Its protein is CATSSVEGMAYEQYF. Recombination linked TRBV19 to TRBJ2-7, with no D gene named confidently. V loses 10 bases of germline sequence and J loses 4 bases, and the interval between the two ends is 23 bases. The germline V gene (reference sequence) provides CDR1 LNHDA and CDR2 SQIVND. The CDR3 sequence holds 15 residues, the cysteine and phenylalanine included. Just the 45-base CDR3 DNA is kept, in frame starting at base 1.